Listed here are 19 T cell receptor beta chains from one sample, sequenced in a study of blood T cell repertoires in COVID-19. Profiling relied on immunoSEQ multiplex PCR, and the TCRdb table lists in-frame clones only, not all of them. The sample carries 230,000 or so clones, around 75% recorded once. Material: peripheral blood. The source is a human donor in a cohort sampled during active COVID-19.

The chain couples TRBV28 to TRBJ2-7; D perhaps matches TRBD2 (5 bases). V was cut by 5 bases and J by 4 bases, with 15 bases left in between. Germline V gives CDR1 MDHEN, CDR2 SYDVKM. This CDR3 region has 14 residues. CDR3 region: CASSPTGYLYEQYF. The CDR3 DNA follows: TGTGCCAGCAGTCCCACGGGGTACTTATACGAGCAGTACTTC.

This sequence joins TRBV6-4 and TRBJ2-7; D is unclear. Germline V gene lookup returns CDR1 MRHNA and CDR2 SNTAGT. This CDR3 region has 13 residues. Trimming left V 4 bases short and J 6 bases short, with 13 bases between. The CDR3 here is CASSGQSGGEQYF. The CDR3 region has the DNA TGTGCCAGCAGTGGGCAGTCCGGCGGCGAGCAGTACTTC.

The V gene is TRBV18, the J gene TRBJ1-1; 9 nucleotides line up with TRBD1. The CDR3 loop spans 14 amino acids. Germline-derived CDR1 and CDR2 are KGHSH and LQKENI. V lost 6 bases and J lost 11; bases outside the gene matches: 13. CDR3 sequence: CASSPGTGSNAAFF. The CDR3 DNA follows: TGTGCCAGCTCGCCCGGGACAGGGAGTAATGCGGCTTTCTTT.

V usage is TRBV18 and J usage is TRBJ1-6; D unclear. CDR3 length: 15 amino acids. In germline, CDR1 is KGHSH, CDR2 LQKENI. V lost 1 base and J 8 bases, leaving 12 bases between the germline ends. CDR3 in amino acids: CASSPLRGLDSPLHF. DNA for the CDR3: TGTGCCAGCTCACCACTGCGGGGTCTGGATTCACCCCTCCACTTT.

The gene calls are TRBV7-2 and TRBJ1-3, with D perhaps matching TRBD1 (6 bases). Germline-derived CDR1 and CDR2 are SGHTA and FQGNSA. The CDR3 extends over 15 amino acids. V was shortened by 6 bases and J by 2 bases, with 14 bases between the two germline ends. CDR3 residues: CASSYEGTTGNTIYF. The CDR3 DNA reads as TGTGCCAGCAGTTACGAGGGGACAACTGGAAACACCATATATTTT.

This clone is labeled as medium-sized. This CDR3 is CASSPPESGARPQHF. The CDR3 coding sequence is TGTGCCAGCAGCCCACCAGAGTCAGGTGCCCGGCCCCAGCATTTT. This chain uses TRBV28 with TRBJ1-5; no definite D call. The CDR3 is 15 residues long. V was cut by 6 bases and J by 9 bases, with 21 bases left in between. Germline CDR1 MDHEN, CDR2 SYDVKM.

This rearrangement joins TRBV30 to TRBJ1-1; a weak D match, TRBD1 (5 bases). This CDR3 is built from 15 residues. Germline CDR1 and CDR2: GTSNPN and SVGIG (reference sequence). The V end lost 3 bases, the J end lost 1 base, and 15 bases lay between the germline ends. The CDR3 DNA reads TGTGCCTGGAGGGCAACCGGGACTAAGAACACTGAAGCTTTCTTT. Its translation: CAWRATGTKNTEAFF.

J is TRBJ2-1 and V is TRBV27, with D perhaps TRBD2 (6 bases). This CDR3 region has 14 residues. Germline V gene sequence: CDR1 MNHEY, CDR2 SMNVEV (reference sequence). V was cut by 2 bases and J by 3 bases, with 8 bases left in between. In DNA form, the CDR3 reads TGTGCCAGCAGTTTACGGGACTTCTACAATGAGCAGTTCTTC. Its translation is CASSLRDFYNEQFF.

CDR3 amino acids: CASSPRPRAEPFF. The CDR3, as DNA: TGTGCCAGCAGCCCTCGTCCCCGTGCTGAGCCCTTCTTC. J is TRBJ2-1 and V is TRBV7-2; no firm D call. The CDR3 sequence is 13 residues long. Germline loops: CDR1 SGHTA, CDR2 FQGNSA. V gave up 5 bases and J gave up 16 bases, with 21 bases separating them.

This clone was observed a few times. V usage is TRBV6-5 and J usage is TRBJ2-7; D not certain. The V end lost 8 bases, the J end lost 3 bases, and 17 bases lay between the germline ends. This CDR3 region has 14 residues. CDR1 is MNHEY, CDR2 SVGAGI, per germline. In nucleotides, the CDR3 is TGTGCCAGCTCCTTGGAGTTGAGCAACTACGAGCAGTACTTC. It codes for CASSLELSNYEQYF.

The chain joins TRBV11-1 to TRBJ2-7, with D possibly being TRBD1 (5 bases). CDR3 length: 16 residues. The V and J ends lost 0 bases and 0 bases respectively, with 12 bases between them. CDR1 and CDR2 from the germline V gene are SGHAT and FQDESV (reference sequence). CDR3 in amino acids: CASSLALGRDSYEQYF. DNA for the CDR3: TGTGCCAGCAGCTTAGCCCTTGGCAGGGACTCCTACGAGCAGTACTTC.

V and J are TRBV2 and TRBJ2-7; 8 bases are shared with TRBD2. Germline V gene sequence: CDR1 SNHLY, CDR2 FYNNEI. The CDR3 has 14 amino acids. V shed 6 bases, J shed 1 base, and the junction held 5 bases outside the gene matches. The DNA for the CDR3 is TGTGCCAGCAGGCCGGGACTAGGGTCCTACGAGCAGTACTTC. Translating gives CASRPGLGSYEQYF.

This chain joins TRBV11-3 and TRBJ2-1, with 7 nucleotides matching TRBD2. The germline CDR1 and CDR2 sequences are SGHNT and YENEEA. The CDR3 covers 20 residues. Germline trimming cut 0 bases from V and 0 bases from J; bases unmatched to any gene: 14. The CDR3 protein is CASSLDSSGVGPSSYNEQFF. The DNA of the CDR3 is TGTGCCAGCAGCTTAGATTCCAGCGGGGTGGGTCCTAGCTCCTACAATGAGCAGTTCTTC.

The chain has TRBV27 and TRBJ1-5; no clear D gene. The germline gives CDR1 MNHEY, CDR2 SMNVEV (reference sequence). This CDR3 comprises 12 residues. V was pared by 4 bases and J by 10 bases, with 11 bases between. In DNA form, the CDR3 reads TGTGCCAGCAGTTCAACCACCTATCCCCAGCATTTT. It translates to CASSSTTYPQHF.

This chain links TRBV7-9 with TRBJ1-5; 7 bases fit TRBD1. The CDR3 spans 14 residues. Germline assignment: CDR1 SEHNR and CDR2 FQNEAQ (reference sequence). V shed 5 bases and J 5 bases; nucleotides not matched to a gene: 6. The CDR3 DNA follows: TGTGCCAGCAGCCCGACAGGGAAATATCAGCCCCAGCATTTT. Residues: CASSPTGKYQPQHF. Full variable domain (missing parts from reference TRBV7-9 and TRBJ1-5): DTGVSQNPRHKITKRGQNVTFRCDPISEHNRLYWYRQTLGQGPEFLTYFQNEAQLEKSRLLSDRFSAERPKGSFSTLEIQRTEQGDSAMYLCASSPTGKYQPQHFGDGTRLSIL.

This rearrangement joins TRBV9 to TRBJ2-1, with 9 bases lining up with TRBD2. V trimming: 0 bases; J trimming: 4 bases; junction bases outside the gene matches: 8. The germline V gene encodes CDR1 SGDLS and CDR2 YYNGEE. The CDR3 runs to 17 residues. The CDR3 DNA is TGTGCCAGCAGCGTAGTTGGAGCGGGAGGCCAATACAATGAGCAGTTCTTC. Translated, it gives CASSVVGAGGQYNEQFF. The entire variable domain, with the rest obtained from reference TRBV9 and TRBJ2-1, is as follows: DSGVTQTPKHLITATGQRVTLRCSPRSGDLSVYWYQQSLDQGLQFLIQYYNGEERAKGNILERFSAQQFPDLHSELNLSSLELGDSALYFCASSVVGAGGQYNEQFFGPGTRLTVL.

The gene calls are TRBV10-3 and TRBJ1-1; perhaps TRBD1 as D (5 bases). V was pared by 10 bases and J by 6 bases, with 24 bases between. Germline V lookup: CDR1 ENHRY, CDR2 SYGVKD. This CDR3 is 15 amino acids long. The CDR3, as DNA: TGTGCCACCTGTTCCATTGGCCAGGGTGAAGCTGAAGCTTTCTTT. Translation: CATCSIGQGEAEAFF.

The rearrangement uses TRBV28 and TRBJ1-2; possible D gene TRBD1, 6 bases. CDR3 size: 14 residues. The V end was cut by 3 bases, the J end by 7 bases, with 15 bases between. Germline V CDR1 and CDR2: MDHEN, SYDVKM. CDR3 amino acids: CASSFSAGAGGYTF. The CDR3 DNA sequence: TGTGCCAGCAGTTTCTCAGCAGGGGCAGGTGGCTACACCTTC.

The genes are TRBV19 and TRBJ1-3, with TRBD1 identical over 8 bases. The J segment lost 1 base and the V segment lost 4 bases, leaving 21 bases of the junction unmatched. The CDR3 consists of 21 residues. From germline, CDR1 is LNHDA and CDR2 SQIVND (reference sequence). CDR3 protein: CASSTNSGQGQSLSSGNTIYF. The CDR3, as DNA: TGTGCCAGTAGTACAAATTCAGGACAGGGCCAATCTCTATCATCTGGAAACACCATATATTTT.